This entry lists 9 T cell receptor beta chains sequenced from one sample in a study of OX40 agonist ivuxolimab in advanced cancers. The assay was immunoSEQ multiplex PCR, and TCRdb's table has in-frame clones only and misses some. The sample shows approximately 100,000 clones, 90% of them seen only once. The sample was CD4+ or CD8+ T cells sorted from blood, taken in a trial of the OX40 agonist ivuxolimab. The receptors were sampled from an adult with an advanced solid tumor such as melanoma, head and neck, liver or kidney cancer.

This clone came up once. The chain is built from TRBV10-3 and TRBJ1-6; D gene ambiguous. The CDR3 totals 12 residues. Per germline, CDR1 ENHRY and CDR2 SYGVKD. The V and J ends lost 6 bases and 10 bases respectively, with 10 bases between them. For the CDR3, the DNA is TGTGCCATCAGGGGAGAAGGGTCACCCCTCCACTTT. Its protein product is CAIRGEGSPLHF.

This chain uses TRBV7-2 with TRBJ1-5, with D unclear. The CDR3 totals 14 residues. The V and J ends lost 1 base and 1 base respectively, with 5 bases between them. Germline assignment: CDR1 SGHTA and CDR2 FQGNSA. Here the CDR3 reads CASSLELSNQPQHF. CDR3 nucleotides: TGTGCCAGCAGCTTAGAACTGAGCAATCAGCCCCAGCATTTT. The variable domain in full, completed from reference TRBV7-2 and TRBJ1-5, reads GAGVSQSPSNKVTEKGKDVELRCDPISGHTALYWYRQSLGQGLEFLIYFQGNSAPDKSGLPSDRFSAERTGGSVSTLTIQRTQQEDSAVYLCASSLELSNQPQHFGDGTRLSIL.

V gene TRBV7-9 combines with J gene TRBJ1-3, with 7 bases lining up with TRBD1. After removal of 5 bases from V and 3 bases from J, the junction contained 10 bases not matched to a gene. This CDR3 is 16 amino acids long. Germline V gene lookup returns CDR1 SEHNR and CDR2 FQNEAQ (reference sequence). The CDR3 DNA reads as TGTGCCAGCAGCATTCGGACAGGATCGGATGGAAACACCATATATTTT. This encodes CASSIRTGSDGNTIYF.

The J gene is TRBJ2-1, the V gene TRBV9; 7 positions match TRBD2. Germline V gene lookup returns CDR1 SGDLS and CDR2 YYNGEE. This CDR3 region has 16 residues. Trimming removed 0 bases from V and 6 bases from J; junction bases left unmatched: 9. DNA for the CDR3: TGTGCCAGCAGCGTAGTTACGGGGGAGGGCCGCAATGAGCAGTTCTTC. Translating gives CASSVVTGEGRNEQFF.

CDR3 protein: CASAPTWGARTTGYTF. The DNA for the CDR3 is TGTGCCAGTGCCCCTACGTGGGGGGCGCGTACTACTGGCTACACCTTC. The rearrangement joins TRBV19 to TRBJ1-2; D is possibly TRBD1 (6 bases). CDR1 is LNHDA, CDR2 SQIVND, per germline (reference sequence). The CDR3 contains 16 residues. V shed 8 bases and J shed 7 bases, with 26 bases lying between them.

The chain joins TRBV6-1 to TRBJ2-7; 12 bases are shared with TRBD2. CDR1 and CDR2 from the germline V gene are MNHNS and SASEGT. V was pared by 4 bases and J by 7 bases, with 11 bases of the junction left unmatched. This CDR3 spans 16 amino acids. CDR3 region: CASSVHRLAGDGEQYF. CDR3 DNA sequence: TGTGCCAGCAGTGTCCATAGACTAGCGGGAGACGGAGAGCAGTACTTC.

The chain joins TRBV29-1 to TRBJ1-1; TRBD1 matches at 10 bases. The V gene's germline CDR1 is SQVTM and CDR2 ANQGSEA. J gave up 1 base and V 7 bases, and 6 bases lay outside the gene matches. The CDR3 contains 14 residues. The CDR3 DNA sequence: TGCAGCGGGGGACAGGGGAGGTCGAACACTGAAGCTTTCTTT. Protein sequence: CSGGQGRSNTEAFF. Drawing the rest from reference TRBV29-1 and TRBJ1-1, the complete variable domain is SAVISQKPSRDICQRGTSLTIQCQVDSQVTMMFWYRQQPGQSLTLIATANQGSEATYESGFVIDKFPISRPNLTFSTLTVSNMSPEDSSIYLCSGGQGRSNTEAFFGQGTRLTVV.

The gene calls are TRBV30 and TRBJ2-7; 9 bases line up with TRBD2. J gave up 3 bases and V 3 bases, and 9 bases lay outside the gene matches. The CDR3 runs to 15 residues. Looked up from germline, CDR1 is GTSNPN and CDR2 is SVGIG (reference sequence). The CDR3 bases are TGTGCCTGGAGCCTGCCGGGACTAGCTATCTACGAGCAGTACTTC. Amino acids: CAWSLPGLAIYEQYF.

V is TRBV5-4 and J is TRBJ2-1, with 9 bases that match TRBD1. J gave up 7 bases and V 6 bases, and 11 bases lay outside the gene matches. This CDR3 contains 15 residues. Per germline, CDR1 SGHNT and CDR2 YYREEE (reference sequence). The CDR3 spells CASNHDPGQGNEQFF. CDR3 DNA: TGTGCCAGCAACCACGACCCGGGACAGGGTAATGAGCAGTTCTTC. The full variable domain, completed using reference TRBV5-4 and TRBJ2-1, is ETGVTQSPTHLIKTRGQQVTLRCSSQSGHNTVSWYQQALGQGPQFIFQYYREEENGRGNFPPRFSGLQFPNYSSELNVNALELDDSALYLCASNHDPGQGNEQFFGPGTRLTVL.